The 19 T cell receptor beta chains below were found in one sample sequenced in a study of cytomegalovirus exposure and HLA in healthy donors. The PCR was carried out with 60 Vbeta primers and 13 Jbeta primers. Produced via immunoSEQ multiplex PCR; TCRdb's table is partial and in-frame only. The sample consists of some 95,000 clones, about 69% of them appearing once. Sequencing was carried out using PBMCs. These receptors were taken from a woman between 18 and 29 years old in good health and CMV-seropositive.

This clone was counted a few times. This chain links TRBV7-2 with TRBJ2-5; 8 bases map to TRBD1. This CDR3 is 14 amino acids long. The V gene end was trimmed by 7 bases and the J gene end by 2 bases; junction bases not matched to a gene: 6. Germline CDR1 SGHTA, CDR2 FQGNSA. CDR3 nucleotides: TGTGCCAGCACCATAGGACAGGGACAAGAGACCCAGTACTTC. Translation: CASTIGQGQETQYF.

CDR3: CASDLRDRGFNQPQHF. The CDR3 DNA follows: TGTGCCAGTGATCTCCGGGACAGGGGTTTCAATCAGCCCCAGCATTTT. The V and J genes are TRBV19 and TRBJ1-5; 10 bases map to TRBD1. The germline CDR1 and CDR2 sequences are LNHDA and SQIVND (reference sequence). With 8 bases clipped from V and 3 bases from J, the junction kept 10 bases outside the gene matches. This CDR3 has 16 amino acids.

V is TRBV7-3 and J is TRBJ1-2; weak D call: TRBD1 (5 bases). The CDR3 totals 13 residues. The germline gives CDR1 SGHTA, CDR2 FQGTGA. Trimming removed 5 bases at V and 6 bases at J, with 13 bases between. The CDR3 nucleotides are TGTGCCAGCAGCCGCGGCCAGGGCGATGGCTACACCTTC. Its translation is CASSRGQGDGYTF. Complete variable domain (other parts from reference TRBV7-3 and TRBJ1-2): GAGVSQTPSNKVTEKGKYVELRCDPISGHTALYWYRQSLGQGPEFLIYFQGTGAADDSGLPNDRFFAVRPEGSVSTLKIQRTERGDSAVYLCASSRGQGDGYTFGSGTRLTVV.

This clone has just a few counts. This chain uses TRBV19 with TRBJ1-5; D call uncertain. V was pared by 4 bases and J by 0 bases, with 16 bases between. The CDR3 has 17 residues. Germline CDR1 reads LNHDA; CDR2 reads SQIVND (reference sequence). The chain's CDR3 is CASSSPDSEFSNQPQHF. The CDR3 DNA follows: TGTGCCAGTAGTAGCCCGGACTCAGAGTTTAGCAATCAGCCCCAGCATTTT.

The chain couples TRBV4-1 to TRBJ1-4, with D unclear. The germline V and J ends were trimmed by 2 bases and 4 bases, with 8 bases remaining between them. Germline V gene sequence: CDR1 MGHRA, CDR2 YSYEKL. This CDR3 spans 14 amino acids. DNA for the CDR3: TGCGCCAGCAGCCAACAGGCGAGTAATGAAAAACTGTTTTTT. Translating gives CASSQQASNEKLFF.

This clone was detected a few times. The chain is built from TRBV7-8 and TRBJ1-2; tentatively, D is TRBD1 (5 bases). CDR3 size: 15 residues. Trimming took off 5 bases at V and 3 bases at J, with 16 bases between the two ends. Germline CDR1 reads SGHVS; CDR2 reads FQNEAQ. The CDR3 nucleotides read TGTGCCAGCAGCGTCTCAGGGTCTAACCACTATGGCTACACCTTC. This encodes CASSVSGSNHYGYTF. The full variable domain, completed using reference TRBV7-8 and TRBJ1-2, is GAGVSQSPRYKVAKRGQDVALRCDPISGHVSLFWYQQALGQGPEFLTYFQNEAQLDKSGLPSDRFFAERPEGSVSTLKIQRTQQEDSAVYLCASSVSGSNHYGYTFGSGTRLTVV.

The chain has TRBV13 and TRBJ2-2, with TRBD2 identical over 8 bases. V gave up 2 bases and J gave up 4 bases; unmatched junction bases: 9. CDR3 length: 17 amino acids. Germline V lookup: CDR1 PRHDT, CDR2 FYEKMQ (reference sequence). CDR3: CASSLLGTRRLTGELFF. The CDR3 nucleotides are TGTGCCAGCAGCTTACTGGGGACTAGACGGCTCACCGGGGAGCTGTTTTTT.

Only one count was recorded for this clone. This sequence joins TRBV30 and TRBJ1-1; the D gene is possibly TRBD1 (5 bases). Germline V gene sequence: CDR1 GTSNPN, CDR2 SVGIG (reference sequence). This CDR3 spans 13 amino acids. V lost 2 bases to trimming and J lost 10 bases, with 17 bases between them. CDR3 in DNA: TGTGCCTGGAGTAGCGTCTCAGGGCTTGCAGCTTTCTTT. As protein: CAWSSVSGLAAFF.

The V and J genes are TRBV10-3 and TRBJ1-6; D is perhaps TRBD1 (5 bases). CDR3 length equals 20 residues. With 8 bases removed from V and 5 bases from J, the gap between germline ends came to 31 bases. Germline loops: CDR1 ENHRY, CDR2 SYGVKD. DNA of the CDR3: TGTGCCATCGACAGTGGGCGGGGAAAAGGTACGCTGGGTAATAATTCACCCCTCCACTTT. It is translated as CAIDSGRGKGTLGNNSPLHF.

The genes are TRBV7-2 and TRBJ2-7; TRBD1 matches 7 bases. V gave up 3 bases and J gave up 0 bases; unmatched junction bases: 5. Germline CDR1 and CDR2: SGHTA and FQGNSA. CDR3 length: 15 residues. In nucleotides, the CDR3 is TGTGCCAGCAGCTTCGGACAGGTCAGCTCCTACGAGCAGTACTTC. It is translated as CASSFGQVSSYEQYF.

The V and J genes are TRBV19 and TRBJ1-2; weak D call: TRBD1 (5 bases). CDR3 length: 12 residues. Trimming pared 7 bases from V and 1 base from J, leaving 7 bases between. Germline V gene sequence: CDR1 LNHDA, CDR2 SQIVND (reference sequence). The CDR3 region is CASTGVNYGYTF. The DNA for the CDR3 is TGTGCCAGTACGGGGGTTAACTATGGCTACACCTTC. Full variable domain (missing parts from reference TRBV19 and TRBJ1-2): DGGITQSPKYLFRKEGQNVTLSCEQNLNHDAMYWYRQDPGQGLRLIYYSQIVNDFQKGDIAEGYSVSREKKESFPLTVTSAQKNPTAFYLCASTGVNYGYTFGSGTRLTVV.

This clone has just a few counts. V and J are TRBV7-8 and TRBJ2-5; tentative D call: TRBD1 (5 bases). Germline lookup yields CDR1 SGHVS and CDR2 FQNEAQ. With 8 bases removed from V and 3 bases from J, the gap between germline ends came to 10 bases. The CDR3 contains 12 residues. CDR3 DNA: TGTGCCAGCGGGGCGACCGAAGAGACCCAGTACTTC. Its translation: CASGATEETQYF.

The V call is TRBV28, the J call TRBJ2-1; 11 bases fit TRBD2. V lost 7 bases, J lost 5 bases, and 10 bases stayed unmatched. CDR3 length: 16 amino acids. Germline lookup yields CDR1 MDHEN and CDR2 SYDVKM. CDR3 residues: CASTHGTSGTHNEQFF. Written as DNA, the CDR3 is TGTGCCAGCACCCATGGGACTAGCGGAACCCACAATGAGCAGTTCTTC. Full variable domain (remainder filled in from reference TRBV28 and TRBJ2-1): DVKVTQSSRYLVKRTGEKVFLECVQDMDHENMFWYRQDPGLGLRLIYFSYDVKMKEKGDIPEGYSVSREKKERFSLILESASTNQTSMYLCASTHGTSGTHNEQFFGPGTRLTVL.

This clone has more than one count but fewer than ten. The V gene is TRBV16, the J gene TRBJ2-2; maybe TRBD1 (5 bases). Between the trimmed V and J ends, which lost 5 bases and 2 bases, there was a span of 18 bases. Per the germline V gene, CDR1 is KGHSY and CDR2 is FQNENV. The CDR3 consists of 17 residues. This chain's CDR3 is CASSSSFGRANTGELFF. DNA of the CDR3: TGTGCCAGCAGCTCCAGTTTTGGCAGGGCAAACACCGGGGAGCTGTTTTTT.

This rearrangement joins TRBV27 to TRBJ1-2; D gene ambiguous. CDR3 length: 11 residues. CDR1 is MNHEY, CDR2 SMNVEV, per germline (reference sequence). V shed 4 bases and J shed 6 bases, with 6 bases lying between them. CDR3 sequence reads: CASSSGDGYTF. CDR3 coding DNA: TGTGCCAGCAGTTCCGGGGATGGCTACACCTTC.

The chain carries TRBV7-2 and TRBJ1-1; D is unresolved. Germline CDR1 SGHTA, CDR2 FQGNSA. The ends were cut back, 0 bases at V and 6 bases at J, with 14 bases in the middle. The CDR3 runs 15 residues. The CDR3 reads CASSLALTAGSEAFF. As DNA, the CDR3 is TGTGCCAGCAGCTTAGCGCTAACGGCAGGCTCTGAAGCTTTCTTT. Full variable domain (outside the CDR3, taken from reference TRBV7-2 and TRBJ1-1): GAGVSQSPSNKVTEKGKDVELRCDPISGHTALYWYRQSLGQGLEFLIYFQGNSAPDKSGLPSDRFSAERTGGSVSTLTIQRTQQEDSAVYLCASSLALTAGSEAFFGQGTRLTVV.

There are a few counts of this clone. This chain's CDR3 is CASSSRTGGNTIYF. The CDR3 nucleotides read TGTGCCAGTAGTTCAAGGACGGGAGGAAACACCATATATTTT. This rearrangement joins TRBV19 to TRBJ1-3; D unresolved. There are 14 residues in the CDR3. Per germline, CDR1 LNHDA and CDR2 SQIVND (reference sequence). Trimming took off 5 bases at V and 4 bases at J, with 12 bases between the two ends. Variable domain in full (rest from reference TRBV19 and TRBJ1-3): DGGITQSPKYLFRKEGQNVTLSCEQNLNHDAMYWYRQDPGQGLRLIYYSQIVNDFQKGDIAEGYSVSREKKESFPLTVTSAQKNPTAFYLCASSSRTGGNTIYFGEGSWLTVV.

The V gene is TRBV6-5, the J gene TRBJ2-3, with 11 bases matching TRBD2. V dropped 6 bases and J dropped 5; count of bases not matched to a gene: 7. Germline assignment: CDR1 MNHEY and CDR2 SVGAGI. This CDR3 comprises 15 residues. This CDR3 reads CASSPSGRWGDTQYF. The CDR3 DNA follows: TGTGCCAGCAGCCCTAGCGGGAGGTGGGGAGATACGCAGTATTTT.

CDR3 sequence: CASAPPGSYEQYF. The CDR3 nucleotides are TGTGCCAGCGCCCCCCCAGGGTCCTACGAGCAGTACTTC. V is TRBV27 and J is TRBJ2-7; D possibly corresponds to TRBD1 (5 bases). In germline, CDR1 is MNHEY, CDR2 SMNVEV (reference sequence). The V end lost 8 bases, the J end lost 1 base, and 12 bases lay between the germline ends. The CDR3 contains 13 residues.